This T cell receptor (beta chain) was recorded in a study of graft-versus-host responses after intestinal transplantation. Only in-frame clones appear in the TCRdb table, and some are missing; sequencing was by immunoSEQ multiplex PCR. In the table there are almost 55,000 clones, roughly 89% of which are singletons. This sequence originates from a human patient who received an intestinal transplant, so some T cells may come from the graft donor. Sample: PBMCs, taken around 95 weeks after intestinal transplant.

CDR3 sequence: CASGSGTGITGELFF. CDR3 nucleotide sequence: TGTGCCAGCGGATCCGGGACAGGGATTACCGGGGAGCTGTTTTTT. The J gene is TRBJ2-2, the V gene TRBV27, with 9 nucleotides matching TRBD1. There are 15 residues in the CDR3. The germline gives CDR1 MNHEY, CDR2 SMNVEV (reference sequence). V was clipped by 8 bases and J by 5 bases; unmatched bases: 9.